One sample yielded the 24 T cell receptor beta chains listed below, sequenced in a study of cytomegalovirus exposure and HLA in healthy donors. The PCR used 60 Vbeta and 13 Jbeta primers. Data came from immunoSEQ multiplex PCR; TCRdb stores just in-frame clones and leaves some out. The data show about 150,000 clones, less than 85% seen once. Sequencing used PBMCs. All receptors derive from a man in his fifties or sixties in good health and CMV-seropositive.

J is TRBJ2-1 and V is TRBV5-1; D is unresolved. Germline CDR1 reads SGHRS; CDR2 reads YFSETQ. The CDR3 consists of 15 residues. V lost 1 base, J lost 4 bases, and 12 bases lay in between. CDR3 DNA sequence: TGCGCCAGCAGCTTGCTAGGTGTTTCTTACAATGAGCAGTTCTTC. Its translation is CASSLLGVSYNEQFF.

The gene calls are TRBV6-1 and TRBJ1-1; D is possibly TRBD1 (5 bases). Deletions cut 2 bases from V and 0 bases from J, with 7 bases between. This CDR3 has 14 amino acids. Per the germline V gene, CDR1 is MNHNS and CDR2 is SASEGT. CDR3 sequence (DNA): TGTGCCAGCAGTGAACAGGGTATGAACACTGAAGCTTTCTTT. Translating gives CASSEQGMNTEAFF.

This chain connects TRBV2 to TRBJ1-4; D call uncertain. V lost 7 bases and J 8 bases, leaving 8 bases between the germline ends. CDR3 length: 11 amino acids. Germline CDR1 reads SNHLY; CDR2 reads FYNNEI. The CDR3 DNA reads TGTGCCAGCAACCGGGAAGAAAAACTGTTTTTT. This gives the protein CASNREEKLFF.

The chain is built from TRBV19 and TRBJ2-5; TRBD1 is a possible D gene (5 bases). V gave up 3 bases and J gave up 3 bases, with 8 bases separating them. Germline CDR1 LNHDA, CDR2 SQIVND (reference sequence). The CDR3 covers 13 residues. The CDR3 sequence is CASSMGREETQYF. As DNA, the CDR3 is TGTGCCAGTAGTATGGGCAGGGAAGAGACCCAGTACTTC.

On this clone itself: The junction and the germline gene differ at one end; a read error may be behind it. The V call is TRBV7-9, the J call TRBJ2-7; no firm D call. The germline gives CDR1 SEHNR, CDR2 FQNEAQ (reference sequence). This CDR3 is 12 amino acids long. The CDR3 DNA sequence: TGTTCCAGCAGCTTAGACGACTTCGAGCAGTACTTC. It yields the protein CSSSLDDFEQYF.

Comments on this clone: Other DNA sequences in the same sample also yield this CDR3. This sequence joins TRBV5-1 and TRBJ2-2; D not resolved. V dropped 0 bases and J dropped 1 base, with 4 bases sitting between them. Germline CDR1 reads SGHRS; CDR2 reads YFSETQ. This CDR3 has 14 amino acids. The CDR3 sequence: CASSLAWNTGELFF. Here the CDR3 DNA reads TGCGCCAGCAGCTTGGCCTGGAACACCGGGGAGCTGTTTTTT.

This clone was seen once. The chain uses TRBV7-9 and TRBJ2-1, with D hard to call. The CDR3 extends over 16 amino acids. The germline V gene has CDR1 SEHNR and CDR2 FQNEAQ (reference sequence). V was pared by 2 bases and J by 5 bases, with 16 bases between. The CDR3 bases are TGTGCCAGCAGCTTACGGAGCTTACGTCAAGACAATGAGCAGTTCTTC. Translation: CASSLRSLRQDNEQFF.

CDR3 sequence reads: CASSLVAGVSTGELFF. CDR3 sequence (DNA): TGCGCCAGCAGCTTGGTAGCGGGAGTTTCCACCGGGGAGCTGTTTTTT. The rearrangement uses TRBV5-1 and TRBJ2-2; 9 bases agree with TRBD2. Germline V gene lookup returns CDR1 SGHRS and CDR2 YFSETQ. The V gene end was trimmed by 0 bases and the J gene end by 4 bases; junction bases not matched to a gene: 4. The CDR3 is 16 amino acids.

This chain connects TRBV6-1 to TRBJ2-7; D perhaps matches TRBD2 (5 bases). The CDR3 length is 14 residues. Looked up from germline, CDR1 is MNHNS and CDR2 is SASEGT. Trimming removed 7 bases at V and 0 bases at J, with 13 bases between. CDR3 loop: CASTAGGNSYEQYF. CDR3 nucleotides: TGTGCCAGCACCGCGGGCGGAAACTCCTACGAGCAGTACTTC.

The chain combines TRBV11-2 with TRBJ2-7; D perhaps matches TRBD1 (5 bases). The V gene lost 1 base and the J gene lost 11 bases, with 15 bases spanning the gap. CDR3 length: 13 residues. Germline V gives CDR1 SGHAT, CDR2 FQNNGV. The CDR3, as DNA: TGTGCCAGCAGCTTAGGTGTCCAGGGTGCAGAGTACTTC. Its translation is CASSLGVQGAEYF. The variable domain in full, completed from reference TRBV11-2 and TRBJ2-7, reads EAGVAQSPRYKIIEKRQSVAFWCNPISGHATLYWYQQILGQGPKLLIQFQNNGVVDDSQLPKDRFSAERLKGVDSTLKIQPAKLEDSAVYLCASSLGVQGAEYFGPGTRLTVT.

The chain recombines TRBV6-6 with TRBJ2-7; 10 nucleotides line up with TRBD1. From germline, CDR1 is MNHNY and CDR2 SVGAGI (reference sequence). The CDR3 extends over 15 amino acids. V dropped 6 bases and J dropped 5; count of bases not matched to a gene: 10. CDR3 nucleotide sequence: TGTGCCAGCAGGGTCCCGGGACAGGGGTCCCACGAGCAGTACTTC. Translation: CASRVPGQGSHEQYF.

J is TRBJ1-1 and V is TRBV5-6, with a weak D call TRBD1 (6 bases). V gave up 0 bases and J gave up 5 bases, with 11 bases separating them. This CDR3 comprises 14 residues. Germline CDR1 and CDR2: SGHDT and YYEEEE. CDR3 coding DNA: TGTGCCAGCAGCTTGGAAGGGGGTGGGACTGAAGCTTTCTTT. Amino acid sequence: CASSLEGGGTEAFF.

This clone is a singleton in its sample. V gene TRBV18 combines with J gene TRBJ2-2; D not resolved. Germline V gene sequence: CDR1 KGHSH, CDR2 LQKENI. CDR3 length: 14 residues. Trimming cost V 4 bases and J 4 bases, with 10 bases left between them. CDR3 sequence: CASSLGQTTGELFF. The CDR3 nucleotides are TGTGCCAGCTCACTTGGGCAGACCACCGGGGAGCTGTTTTTT. Using reference TRBV18 and TRBJ2-2 for the parts outside the CDR3, the full variable domain is NAGVMQNPRHLVRRRGQEARLRCSPMKGHSHVYWYRQLPEEGLKFMVYLQKENIIDESGMPKERFSAEFPKEGPSILRIQQVVRGDSAAYFCASSLGQTTGELFFGEGSRLTVL.

V is TRBV5-1 and J is TRBJ1-4; 11 bases match TRBD1. J lost 7 bases, V lost 4 bases, and 12 bases had no gene match. The germline V gene has CDR1 SGHRS and CDR2 YFSETQ. The CDR3 extends over 17 amino acids. CDR3 DNA: TGCGCCAGCAGCCCCGGGACAGGGGGACTCGGGGGTGAAAAACTGTTTTTT. Amino acid sequence: CASSPGTGGLGGEKLFF.

As regards this clone: The same CDR3 can be traced to other DNA sequences in this sample. The rearrangement joins TRBV28 to TRBJ2-7; 7 nucleotides line up with TRBD1. Germline CDR1 and CDR2: MDHEN and SYDVKM. The V segment lost 6 bases and the J segment 1 base; nucleotides outside the gene matches: 6. The CDR3 loop spans 14 amino acids. For the CDR3, the DNA is TGTGCCAGCAGACCTGCAGGGGGTTCCTACGAGCAGTACTTC. Amino acid sequence: CASRPAGGSYEQYF.

This chain links TRBV28 with TRBJ1-3; the D gene is possibly TRBD1 (6 bases). The CDR3 sequence is 17 residues long. V dropped 3 bases and J dropped 0 bases, with 15 bases sitting between them. CDR1 is MDHEN and CDR2 is SYDVKM in the germline V gene. The CDR3 reads CASSFVGQLYSGNTIYF. The CDR3 bases are TGTGCCAGCAGTTTCGTCGGACAGCTTTACTCTGGAAACACCATATATTTT.

The chain combines TRBV27 with TRBJ2-1; TRBD1 matches 7 bases. CDR3 length equals 15 residues. Trimming took 2 bases from V and 1 from J; bases not matched to a gene: 2. From germline, CDR1 is MNHEY and CDR2 SMNVEV (reference sequence). The CDR3 DNA sequence: TGTGCCAGCAGTTTACAGGGGGTATCCTACAATGAGCAGTTCTTC. This codes for CASSLQGVSYNEQFF.

The CDR3 DNA follows: TGTGCCAGTAGTTCTCGGACAGGGGTTGCAACTAATGAAAAACTGTTTTTT. Residues: CASSSRTGVATNEKLFF. This rearrangement joins TRBV19 to TRBJ1-4; 9 positions agree with TRBD1. The trim removed 5 bases at V and 0 bases at J, leaving 7 bases unmatched. The CDR3 is 17 residues long. Germline V gives CDR1 LNHDA, CDR2 SQIVND (reference sequence).

The chain is built from TRBV27 and TRBJ2-7; 10 nucleotides match TRBD2. The V and J ends lost 6 bases and 3 bases, in that order; junction bases with no gene match: 5. Germline lookup yields CDR1 MNHEY and CDR2 SMNVEV (reference sequence). The CDR3 totals 14 residues. The CDR3 sequence is CASSTGTSVYEQYF. CDR3 DNA sequence: TGTGCCAGCAGCACCGGGACTAGCGTCTACGAGCAGTACTTC.

This clone occurred a few times. The gene calls are TRBV29-1 and TRBJ2-3, with D possibly being TRBD2 (5 bases). The CDR3 extends over 13 amino acids. Trimming pared 4 bases from V and 6 bases from J, leaving 14 bases between. The germline CDR1 and CDR2 sequences are SQVTM and ANQGSEA. CDR3 loop: CSVVLGVGDTQYF. DNA for the CDR3: TGCAGCGTTGTTTTGGGAGTTGGGGATACGCAGTATTTT.

This rearrangement joins TRBV11-1 to TRBJ2-3; perhaps TRBD1 as D (5 bases). This CDR3 region has 15 residues. CDR1 SGHAT and CDR2 FQDESV come from the germline V gene (reference sequence). V dropped 3 bases and J dropped 0 bases, with 10 bases sitting between them. The CDR3, as DNA: TGTGCCAGCAGCTTCTTAGACAGAAGCACAGATACGCAGTATTTT. Amino acid sequence: CASSFLDRSTDTQYF. The variable domain in full, completed from reference TRBV11-1 and TRBJ2-3, reads EAEVAQSPRYKITEKSQAVAFWCDPISGHATLYWYRQILGQGPELLVQFQDESVVDDSQLPKDRFSAERLKGVDSTLKIQPAELGDSAMYLCASSFLDRSTDTQYFGPGTRLTVL.

The chain recombines TRBV28 with TRBJ1-2; D might be TRBD1 (5 bases). Germline assignment: CDR1 MDHEN and CDR2 SYDVKM. CDR3 length: 14 amino acids. V lost 5 bases and J lost 0, with 10 bases in between. CDR3 coding DNA: TGTGCCAGCAGTCTCAGACAGACTAACTATGGCTACACCTTC. Its translation: CASSLRQTNYGYTF.

This clone was recorded once. The chain links TRBV13 to TRBJ2-3, with TRBD2 matching 8 bases. The CDR3 spans 15 residues. The V and J ends lost 3 bases and 1 base, in that order; junction bases with no gene match: 3. Germline V CDR1 and CDR2: PRHDT, FYEKMQ (reference sequence). CDR3: CASSFETSGTDTQYF. The CDR3 coding sequence is TGTGCCAGCAGCTTCGAGACTAGCGGCACAGATACGCAGTATTTT.

Remarks on this clone: The sample contains more than one DNA sequence encoding this CDR3. V and J are TRBV4-2 and TRBJ2-3; D might be TRBD2 (5 bases). V was trimmed by 1 base and J by 0 bases, leaving 14 bases between them. The CDR3 is 17 residues long. The germline CDR1 and CDR2 sequences are LGHNA and YNFKEQ. In DNA form, the CDR3 reads TGTGCCAGCAGCCAAGCTAGACTTGGAGGAAGCACAGATACGCAGTATTTT. Amino acid sequence: CASSQARLGGSTDTQYF.